The T cell receptor (beta chain) under discussion was sequenced for a study of Ad26.COV2.S vaccination and SARS-CoV-2 variants. Measured with immunoSEQ multiplex PCR; TCRdb has only the in-frame clones, and not every one. The table has fewer than 500,000 clones, roughly 89% seen once. Stated treatment: about 20 received Ad26.COV2.S at low or high dose, single or two shots; 5 received placebo; per-sample allocation not given. Sampling happened 63 days after the first vaccine or placebo injection. The CDR3 is 13 residues long. Germline V CDR1 and CDR2: SGHNT, YENEEA. V shed 3 bases and J shed 7 bases, with 12 bases lying between them. The study, taken as a whole, reports: Recipients given vaccine exceeded placebo recipients in spike-specific TCR breadth.

As to this clone: Its antigen remains unidentified.

The V call is TRBV11-3, the J call TRBJ1-2; no clear D. Sequences were derived from peripheral blood, sampled in a trial of Ad26.COV2.S vaccine versus placebo. The TCR was taken from a person between 18 and 60 years old who received the Ad26.COV2.S COVID-19 vaccine or a placebo. The CDR3 bases are TGTGCCAGCAGCTTTGGTCGCCATTTTGGCTACACCTTC. It encodes CASSFGRHFGYTF. The full variable domain, rest sourced from reference TRBV11-3 and TRBJ1-2, is EAGVVQSPRYKIIEKKQPVAFWCNPISGHNTLYWYLQNLGQGPELLIRYENEEAVDDSQLPKDRFSAERLKGVDSTLKIQPAELGDSAVYLCASSFGRHFGYTFGSGTRLTVV.